The T cell receptor beta chain under discussion was sequenced for a study of radiotherapy plus CTLA-4 blockade in lung cancer. Study-wide background: With less than 40% of patients having disease control, objective responses were seen in under 20%.

The CDR3 consists of 15 residues. Germline values: CDR1 MNHEY, CDR2 SVGAGI. The germline V and J ends were trimmed by 5 bases and 1 base, with 13 bases remaining between them. Clones were read by immunoSEQ multiplex PCR, and TCRdb kept only the in-frame ones, dropping some. The sample carries about 80,000 clones, around 85% recorded once. Comments on this clone: What it binds is unknown.

General observations from the study: Following radiotherapy plus ipilimumab, tumor-derived TCR clones expanded in the blood. Interferon-beta, together with early blood T cell clone dynamics, reportedly best predicted response.

The chain carries TRBV6-5 and TRBJ2-3; D perhaps matches TRBD2 (6 bases). The sequence was obtained from a human donor with non-small cell lung cancer who had a partial response to radiotherapy plus ipilimumab. The material sequenced was peripheral blood, taken from a patient treated with radiotherapy plus ipilimumab. Written as DNA, the CDR3 is TGTGCCAGCAGTCAACCGGGACTTGGCACAGATACGCAGTATTTT. Translating it yields CASSQPGLGTDTQYF.